The 21 T cell receptor beta chains reported below all come from one sample, sequenced in a study of blood T cell repertoires in COVID-19. Only in-frame clones appear in the TCRdb table, and some are missing; sequencing was by immunoSEQ multiplex PCR. The profile shows under 200,000 clones, approximately 90% of them singletons. Sequenced: PBMCs or T cells enriched from blood (not recorded which). Receptor source: a woman in her forties in a cohort exposed to, infected with or recovered from COVID-19 (not recorded which).

V gene TRBV19 combines with J gene TRBJ1-4; a possible D gene is TRBD1 (6 bases). Germline assignment: CDR1 LNHDA and CDR2 SQIVND (reference sequence). This CDR3 is 16 amino acids long. Trimming pared 7 bases from V and 8 bases from J, leaving 23 bases between. CDR3 DNA sequence: TGTGCCAGTACCCCTCAAGCGGCCAGGGGTGACGAAAAACTGTTTTTT. Protein product: CASTPQAARGDEKLFF.

V usage is TRBV3-1 (or the pseudogene TRBV3-2) and J usage is TRBJ2-7; 7 nucleotides align to TRBD1. Per the germline V gene, CDR1 is LGHDT and CDR2 is YNNKEL (reference sequence). V lost 9 bases, J lost 0 bases, and 5 bases stayed unmatched. This CDR3 has 13 amino acids. The CDR3 reads CASCGDSSYEQYF. The CDR3 coding sequence is TGTGCCAGTTGTGGGGACAGCTCCTACGAGCAGTACTTC.

There are a few counts of this clone. The chain joins TRBV11-2 to TRBJ1-1, with a possible D match to TRBD1 (5 bases). The CDR3 is 15 amino acids. Trimming removed 5 bases at V and 11 bases at J, with 24 bases between. From germline, CDR1 is SGHAT and CDR2 FQNNGV. CDR3 region: CASSDSSSGLKVAFF. CDR3 coding DNA: TGTGCCAGCAGCGACAGCTCCTCGGGTCTGAAGGTGGCTTTCTTT.

The V call is TRBV10-3, the J call TRBJ2-7; D is perhaps TRBD1 (7 bases). Looked up from germline, CDR1 is ENHRY and CDR2 is SYGVKD. Trimming took off 4 bases at V and 2 bases at J, with 12 bases between the two ends. The length of the CDR3 is 14 residues. DNA for the CDR3: TGTGCCATCAGTGGGGGGGACAGCCCCTACGAGCAGTACTTC. Protein product: CAISGGDSPYEQYF.

This sequence joins TRBV5-5 and TRBJ1-4; 8 positions match TRBD1. The CDR3 is 15 residues long. V lost 3 bases and J lost 8; bases outside the gene matches: 9. Germline assignment: CDR1 SGHKS and CDR2 YYEKEE (reference sequence). The CDR3 DNA sequence: TGTGCCAGCAGCTGGCCGGGACAGGTGGGCGAAAAACTGTTTTTT. Residues: CASSWPGQVGEKLFF.

This sequence joins TRBV3-1 (or the pseudogene TRBV3-2) and TRBJ2-7, with 8 nucleotides matching TRBD2. The CDR3 sequence is 15 residues long. The junction had 4 bases not matched to a gene; V was cut back by 1 base and J by 2 bases. Germline V gene data show CDR1 as LGHDT and CDR2 as YNNKEL (reference sequence). In DNA form, the CDR3 reads TGTGCCAGCAGCCAAGGTCTAGCGGGTACCTACGAGCAGTACTTC. This translates into CASSQGLAGTYEQYF.

The chain joins TRBV7-9 to TRBJ2-1; maybe TRBD2 (6 bases). Trimming left V 5 bases short and J 8 bases short, with 16 bases between. Germline loops: CDR1 SEHNR, CDR2 FQNEAQ (reference sequence). This CDR3 has 14 residues. For the CDR3, the DNA is TGTGCCAGCAGCCCAAAGGACTATTCGGATGAGCAGTTCTTC. The encoded protein is CASSPKDYSDEQFF. The full variable domain, rest sourced from reference TRBV7-9 and TRBJ2-1, is DTGVSQNPRHKITKRGQNVTFRCDPISEHNRLYWYRQTLGQGPEFLTYFQNEAQLEKSRLLSDRFSAERPKGSFSTLEIQRTEQGDSAMYLCASSPKDYSDEQFFGPGTRLTVL.

This clone has at least ten counts. The chain links TRBV5-1 to TRBJ2-7, with TRBD1 matching 8 bases. The germline V gene has CDR1 SGHRS and CDR2 YFSETQ. V dropped 4 bases and J dropped 2; count of bases not matched to a gene: 2. This CDR3 has 13 residues. CDR3 nucleotide sequence: TGCGCCAGCAGCGTGGACAGGGCCTACGAGCAGTACTTC. Protein sequence: CASSVDRAYEQYF. The whole variable domain, remainder taken from reference TRBV5-1 and TRBJ2-7, is KAGVTQTPRYLIKTRGQQVTLSCSPISGHRSVSWYQQTPGQGLQFLFEYFSETQRNKGNFPGRFSGRQFSNSRSEMNVSTLELGDSALYLCASSVDRAYEQYFGPGTRLTVT.

This rearrangement joins TRBV5-1 to TRBJ2-5; TRBD1 is a possible D gene (7 bases). V was pared by 6 bases and J by 5 bases, with 17 bases between. Per the germline V gene, CDR1 is SGHRS and CDR2 is YFSETQ. This CDR3 contains 14 residues. CDR3 amino acids: CASTTGDLGETQYF. In nucleotides, the CDR3 is TGCGCCAGCACCACAGGGGACTTGGGGGAGACCCAGTACTTC.

This chain uses TRBV9 with TRBJ1-1; D is unclear. Trimming took off 2 bases at V and 0 bases at J, with 11 bases between the two ends. Per germline, CDR1 SGDLS and CDR2 YYNGEE. This CDR3 is 15 amino acids long. CDR3 coding DNA: TGTGCCAGCAGCGTCCTGGAACAGTTGAACACTGAAGCTTTCTTT. This gives the protein CASSVLEQLNTEAFF.

The chain links TRBV6-5 to TRBJ2-1; a weak D match, TRBD2 (5 bases). Trimming cost V 2 bases and J 6 bases, with 17 bases left between them. This CDR3 spans 16 amino acids. Germline V lookup: CDR1 MNHEY, CDR2 SVGAGI. Written as DNA, the CDR3 is TGTGCCAGCAGTTACCTAAGCGCCGGAGAGGGCAATGAGCAGTTCTTC. It specifies CASSYLSAGEGNEQFF.

The V gene is TRBV3-1 (or the pseudogene TRBV3-2), the J gene TRBJ2-1; D ambiguous. The CDR3 has 14 amino acids. The V gene's germline CDR1 is LGHDT and CDR2 YNNKEL (reference sequence). V lost 0 bases and J 6 bases, leaving 9 bases between the germline ends. CDR3 sequence (DNA): TGTGCCAGCAGCCAAGATGTTGCCGGCAATGAGCAGTTCTTC. Translation: CASSQDVAGNEQFF.

This chain links TRBV30 with TRBJ1-4; 10 bases agree with TRBD1. Germline V lookup: CDR1 GTSNPN, CDR2 SVGIG (reference sequence). V lost 3 bases and J lost 5; bases outside the gene matches: 3. This CDR3 spans 14 amino acids. CDR3 protein: CAWSGTGANEKLFF. The CDR3 DNA follows: TGTGCCTGGAGCGGGACAGGGGCAAATGAAAAACTGTTTTTT.

By sample share, this clone is medium-sized. The genes are TRBV9 and TRBJ2-3, with TRBD2 identical over 7 bases. Germline V gene data show CDR1 as SGDLS and CDR2 as YYNGEE. CDR3 length equals 17 residues. Losses at the gene ends were 4 bases for V and 0 bases for J; bases not matched to a gene: 11. The CDR3 protein is CASSQSGGRGSTDTQYF. The CDR3 DNA sequence: TGTGCCAGCAGCCAGAGTGGCGGGAGAGGAAGCACAGATACGCAGTATTTT.

The chain combines TRBV2 with TRBJ2-5, with D perhaps TRBD2 (6 bases). Germline V gene lookup returns CDR1 SNHLY and CDR2 FYNNEI. CDR3 length equals 17 residues. V lost 5 bases, J lost 4 bases, and 23 bases lay in between. CDR3 residues: CASSSPKRGGTGETQYF. CDR3 nucleotide sequence: TGTGCCAGCAGTTCCCCCAAGCGAGGCGGGACTGGAGAGACCCAGTACTTC.

The rearrangement links TRBV6-5 to TRBJ2-7; unclear D gene. Trimming removed 10 bases from V and 3 bases from J, with 13 bases in between. Germline CDR1 and CDR2: MNHEY and SVGAGI. The CDR3 is 12 residues long. Here the CDR3 reads CATQLGHYEQYF. The CDR3 nucleotides are TGTGCCACCCAGCTTGGGCACTACGAGCAGTACTTC.

This chain links TRBV7-9 with TRBJ2-7, with TRBD1 matching over 12 bases. The V segment lost 1 base and the J segment 2 bases; nucleotides outside the gene matches: 12. Germline V gives CDR1 SEHNR, CDR2 FQNEAQ (reference sequence). The CDR3 runs to 19 residues. In DNA, the CDR3 is TGTGCCAGCAGCTTAGTGAGAGGGGACAGGGGGCGCCCCGCCTACGAGCAGTACTTC. Residues: CASSLVRGDRGRPAYEQYF.

This clone was observed once. The chain is built from TRBV30 and TRBJ1-2, with D possibly being TRBD1 (6 bases). The length of the CDR3 is 13 residues. Germline CDR1 and CDR2: GTSNPN and SVGIG (reference sequence). Between the trimmed V and J ends, which lost 0 bases and 5 bases, there was a span of 10 bases. CDR3 DNA: TGTGCCTGGAGTGTGGACAGCTCTTATGGCTACACCTTC. Its translation is CAWSVDSSYGYTF.

V is TRBV7-6 and J is TRBJ2-3, with TRBD2 matching over 9 bases. V lost 1 base to trimming and J lost 1 base; unmatched junction nucleotides: 3. Germline V gene data show CDR1 as SGHVS and CDR2 as FNYEAQ. The CDR3 totals 16 residues. CDR3 in DNA: TGTGCCAGCAGCTTAGAGGCTAGCGGGGGCACAGATACGCAGTATTTT. Amino acids: CASSLEASGGTDTQYF.

This chain joins TRBV9 and TRBJ1-1, with TRBD1 matching 7 bases. The length of the CDR3 is 19 residues. Germline trimming cut 3 bases from V and 0 bases from J; bases unmatched to any gene: 17. In germline, CDR1 is SGDLS, CDR2 YYNGEE. CDR3: CASSAESGQTPTLNTEAFF. The CDR3 DNA is TGTGCCAGCAGCGCAGAATCGGGACAGACTCCAACCCTGAACACTGAAGCTTTCTTT.

This clone has only one observation. The chain links TRBV11-2 to TRBJ1-2; 7 nucleotides agree with TRBD1. The CDR3 extends over 14 amino acids. J lost 4 bases, V lost 4 bases, and 6 bases had no gene match. The germline CDR1 and CDR2 sequences are SGHAT and FQNNGV. This CDR3 is CASSSIRQGYGYTF. In DNA, the CDR3 is TGTGCCAGCAGCTCCATCCGACAGGGCTATGGCTACACCTTC.